This T cell receptor beta chain stems from a study of CD8+ T cells in alopecia areata. Germline CDR1 SQVTM, CDR2 ANQGSEA. V shed 8 bases and J shed 3 bases, with 14 bases lying between them. The CDR3 has 12 residues. Treatment in this sample: oral pan-JAK inhibitor, 5-10 mg twice daily. RNA, once extracted, was reverse transcribed into cDNA for use as the sequencing template. Only in-frame clones appear in the TCRdb table, and some are missing; sequencing was by immunoSEQ multiplex PCR. The repertoire holds over 150,000 clones, with under 60% as singletons. The sequenced sample was CD8+ T cells sorted from blood, obtained at week 24, from a patient treated with tofacitinib. The origin of this receptor is a human donor with alopecia areata. This sequence joins TRBV29-1 and TRBJ2-7, with TRBD2 as a possible D gene (6 bases). CDR3 DNA: TGCAGCTTTAGGGAGGCCGGCTACGAGCAGTACTTC. Translating it yields CSFREAGYEQYF.